The clone carrying this T cell receptor beta chain was seen a handful of times. Its specificity is not known. The data belong to a study of beta chain features in type 1 diabetes. Study results and limitations: Insertions were fewer and deletions more numerous at VDJ junctions in type 1 diabetes patients.

All of the isolated RNA was reverse transcribed, so expressed TCRB transcripts were sequenced. The repertoire was sequenced with immunoSEQ multiplex PCR; TCRdb's copy has only in-frame clones and lacks some. This sample has a few hundred thousand clones, with around 10% found just once. Sequencing was done on a sample of naive CD4+ T cells from blood. The source is a woman aged 18-29 years in good health.

CDR3 sequence (DNA): TGTGCCAGCTCACCAGGTTCCGGGACAGGGGGAGATACGCAGTATTTT. It encodes CASSPGSGTGGDTQYF. The chain couples TRBV18 to TRBJ2-3, with TRBD1 matching over 11 bases. This CDR3 is 16 amino acids long. J gave up 5 bases and V 2 bases, and 6 bases lay outside the gene matches. Per germline, CDR1 KGHSH and CDR2 LQKENI. Full variable domain (remainder filled in from reference TRBV18 and TRBJ2-3): NAGVMQNPRHLVRRRGQEARLRCSPMKGHSHVYWYRQLPEEGLKFMVYLQKENIIDESGMPKERFSAEFPKEGPSILRIQQVVRGDSAAYFCASSPGSGTGGDTQYFGPGTRLTVL.